This TCR beta chain is from a study of blood T cells in healthy people across ages. For this clonotype: What it binds is not known.

Germline assignment: CDR1 DFQATT and CDR2 SNEGSKA (reference sequence). Trimming took off 5 bases at V and 4 bases at J, with 22 bases between the two ends. The CDR3 covers 16 residues. For the second PCR, which ran for about 6 to 11 cycles, a sample-barcoded 5' primer and a J-beta primer mix were used. Any given sample supplied a minimum of 3 million CDR3-containing paired-end reads. One entry per CDR3 protein results from TCRdb running MiXCR on the 5' RACE reads. This repertoire shows 600,000 to 650,000 distinct CDR3 sequences, roughly 58% found once; its top ten account for around 37%. Study results and limitations: Calculation of diversity from one million T cells yielded estimates considered to be underestimates. PBMCs that were unsorted prevented a conclusive naive versus antigen-experienced comparison.

J is TRBJ2-3 and V is TRBV20-1; perhaps TRBD2 as D (6 bases). This TCR came from a man in his 60s in good health. The specimen sequenced was blood. CDR3 sequence reads: CSAQVPLGRGSDTQYF. The CDR3 DNA is TGCAGTGCTCAGGTTCCGCTCGGGAGAGGATCAGATACGCAGTATTTT.